This T cell receptor beta chain is drawn from a study of cytomegalovirus exposure and HLA in healthy donors. Overall study results and limits: High specificity and sensitivity for cytomegalovirus status were reported for the classifier. Under in vitro conditions, a few CMV-associated chains were confirmed as specific for CMV antigens.

Germline V gene sequence: CDR1 LNHNV, CDR2 YYDKDF (reference sequence). The CDR3 totals 14 residues. The V and J ends lost 0 bases and 4 bases respectively, with 8 bases between them. Here immunoSEQ multiplex PCR was the method, and the copy in TCRdb shows in-frame clones only, minus some. Among a few hundred thousand clones listed, 90% were seen once. About this clone itself: Its antigen is not known.

This clonotype originated in a woman in her late teens or twenties in good health and CMV-seronegative. Sample: PBMCs. J is TRBJ2-3 and V is TRBV15, with D possibly TRBD2 on 5 matching bases. CDR3 sequence: CATSRDLGADTQYF. The CDR3 coding sequence is TGTGCCACCAGCAGAGATTTGGGAGCAGATACGCAGTATTTT.